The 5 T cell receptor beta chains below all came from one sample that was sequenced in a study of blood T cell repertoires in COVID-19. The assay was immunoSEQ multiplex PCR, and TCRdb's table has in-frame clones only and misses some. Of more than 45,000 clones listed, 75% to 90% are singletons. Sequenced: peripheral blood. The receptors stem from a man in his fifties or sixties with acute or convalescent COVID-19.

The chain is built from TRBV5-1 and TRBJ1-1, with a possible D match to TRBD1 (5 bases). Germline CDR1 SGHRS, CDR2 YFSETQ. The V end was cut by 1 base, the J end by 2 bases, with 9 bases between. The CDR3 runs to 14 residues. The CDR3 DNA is TGCGCCAGCAGCTTGCCTCAGGGTAACACTGAAGCTTTCTTT. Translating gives CASSLPQGNTEAFF. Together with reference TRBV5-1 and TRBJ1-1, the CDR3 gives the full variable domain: KAGVTQTPRYLIKTRGQQVTLSCSPISGHRSVSWYQQTPGQGLQFLFEYFSETQRNKGNFPGRFSGRQFSNSRSEMNVSTLELGDSALYLCASSLPQGNTEAFFGQGTRLTVV.

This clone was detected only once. The CDR3 is CASSVVDSYNSPLHF. In DNA, the CDR3 is TGTGCCAGCAGCGTAGTAGACAGTTATAATTCACCCCTCCACTTT. This chain links TRBV9 with TRBJ1-6; the D gene is possibly TRBD1 (5 bases). Germline lookup yields CDR1 SGDLS and CDR2 YYNGEE. V lost 0 bases and J 4 bases, leaving 8 bases between the germline ends. This CDR3 contains 15 residues.

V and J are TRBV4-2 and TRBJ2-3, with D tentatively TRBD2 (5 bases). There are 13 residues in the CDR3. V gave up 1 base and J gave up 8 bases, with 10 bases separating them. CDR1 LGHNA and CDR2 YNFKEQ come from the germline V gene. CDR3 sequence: CASSQGSGTTQYF. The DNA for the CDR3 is TGTGCCAGCAGCCAAGGGTCGGGAACTACGCAGTATTTT.

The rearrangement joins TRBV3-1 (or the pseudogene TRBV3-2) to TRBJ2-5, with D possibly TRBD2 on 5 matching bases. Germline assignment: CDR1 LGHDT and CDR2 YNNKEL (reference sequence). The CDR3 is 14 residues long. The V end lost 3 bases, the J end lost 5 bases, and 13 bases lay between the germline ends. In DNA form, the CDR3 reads TGTGCCAGCAGCCATCTGGGAGACCGGGAGACCCAGTACTTC. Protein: CASSHLGDRETQYF.

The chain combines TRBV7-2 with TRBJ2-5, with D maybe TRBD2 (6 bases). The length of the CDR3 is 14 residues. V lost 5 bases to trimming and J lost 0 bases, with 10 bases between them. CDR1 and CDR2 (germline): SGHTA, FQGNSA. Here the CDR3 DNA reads TGTGCCAGCAGCCCGGGACTGTACCAAGAGACCCAGTACTTC. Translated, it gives CASSPGLYQETQYF.